Each of the 24 T cell receptor beta chains below was sequenced from the same sample in a study of blood T cell repertoires in COVID-19. Some clones are missing from TCRdb's copy, which holds only in-frame ones; the method was immunoSEQ multiplex PCR. This table has some 87,000 clones, roughly 90% appearing once. Sequenced material: peripheral blood. These receptors came from a human donor with COVID-19, enrolled during active disease. The donor label of this sample is uncertain.

The chain couples TRBV2 to TRBJ1-2, with 10 bases identical to TRBD1. The germline CDR1 and CDR2 sequences are SNHLY and FYNNEI. Trimming at V came to 11 bases and at J to 7 bases, leaving 7 bases not matched to a gene. This CDR3 is built from 12 residues. The CDR3 sequence is CAGRQGATGYTF. CDR3 nucleotides: TGTGCCGGAAGACAGGGGGCAACTGGCTACACCTTC.

This chain joins TRBV18 and TRBJ2-7, with 7 bases that match TRBD2. The CDR3 covers 14 residues. Trimming took 3 bases from V and 6 from J; bases not matched to a gene: 8. Looked up from germline, CDR1 is KGHSH and CDR2 is LQKENI. The CDR3 bases are TGTGCCAGCTCACCTGACGGGCCGGGGGGCGAGCAGTACTTC. This gives the protein CASSPDGPGGEQYF.

The chain has TRBV5-6 and TRBJ2-5; the D gene is possibly TRBD2 (6 bases). The CDR3 spans 13 residues. Trimming left V 3 bases short and J 5 bases short, with 11 bases between. The germline CDR1 and CDR2 sequences are SGHDT and YYEEEE. For the CDR3, the DNA is TGTGCCAGCAGCTCGGCGGGGCGGGAGACCCAGTACTTC. Amino acid sequence: CASSSAGRETQYF.

This sequence joins TRBV28 and TRBJ1-2, with 9 bases fitting TRBD1. V shed 6 bases, J shed 6 bases, and the junction held 11 bases outside the gene matches. Germline-derived CDR1 and CDR2 are MDHEN and SYDVKM. The CDR3 has 15 amino acids. CDR3 DNA: TGTGCCAGCAGACCTTCGGGACAGGGAAAAGATGGCTACACCTTC. Translation: CASRPSGQGKDGYTF.

This clone was picked up a small number of times. The chain combines TRBV5-1 with TRBJ1-6, with D possibly matching TRBD1 (6 bases). V was cut by 3 bases and J by 10 bases, with 14 bases left in between. Looked up from germline, CDR1 is SGHRS and CDR2 is YFSETQ. This CDR3 comprises 14 residues. CDR3: CASSSGVEGSPLHF. The CDR3 DNA sequence: TGCGCCAGCAGCTCAGGGGTTGAAGGATCACCCCTCCACTTT. Looking up the rest from reference TRBV5-1 and TRBJ1-6 gives the full variable domain: KAGVTQTPRYLIKTRGQQVTLSCSPISGHRSVSWYQQTPGQGLQFLFEYFSETQRNKGNFPGRFSGRQFSNSRSEMNVSTLELGDSALYLCASSSGVEGSPLHFGNGTRLTVT.

The rearrangement links TRBV7-3 to TRBJ2-2; 7 bases agree with TRBD1. Germline V gives CDR1 SGHTA, CDR2 FQGTGA. Trimming removed 5 bases from V and 5 bases from J; junction bases left unmatched: 2. CDR3 size: 13 residues. CDR3 in DNA: TGTGCCAGCAGCACAGGGGATACCGGGGAGCTGTTTTTT. Translating gives CASSTGDTGELFF.

The V and J genes are TRBV5-6 and TRBJ1-1; D is unresolved. V lost 0 bases, J lost 1 base, and 10 bases lay in between. The CDR3 loop spans 15 amino acids. Per the germline V gene, CDR1 is SGHDT and CDR2 is YYEEEE. The CDR3 coding sequence is TGTGCCAGCAGCTTGGTCACCCCCGGGAACACTGAAGCTTTCTTT. Protein sequence: CASSLVTPGNTEAFF. Full variable domain (remainder filled in from reference TRBV5-6 and TRBJ1-1): DAGVTQSPTHLIKTRGQQVTLRCSPKSGHDTVSWYQQALGQGPQFIFQYYEEEERQRGNFPDRFSGHQFPNYSSELNVNALLLGDSALYLCASSLVTPGNTEAFFGQGTRLTVV.

The chain recombines TRBV24-1 with TRBJ2-6; 7 bases agree with TRBD2. Looked up from germline, CDR1 is KGHDR and CDR2 is SFDVKD. Losses at the gene ends were 4 bases for V and 1 base for J; bases not matched to a gene: 9. This CDR3 is built from 18 residues. CDR3 region: CATSDPGGPGSGANVLTF. The CDR3 DNA reads as TGTGCCACCAGTGACCCGGGAGGTCCGGGTTCTGGGGCCAACGTCCTGACTTTC.

The chain couples TRBV19 to TRBJ1-2, with 10 bases fitting TRBD1. The ends lost 6 bases at V and 0 bases at J; junction bases unmatched: 10. The CDR3 contains 17 residues. Germline V gene lookup returns CDR1 LNHDA and CDR2 SQIVND (reference sequence). Written as DNA, the CDR3 is TGTGCCAGTAGAGACGGGACAGGGGCGCCAGCTAACTATGGCTACACCTTC. Translated, it gives CASRDGTGAPANYGYTF.

J is TRBJ1-3 and V is TRBV5-1, with D possibly being TRBD1 (6 bases). V was cut by 3 bases and J by 0 bases, with 10 bases left in between. Germline assignment: CDR1 SGHRS and CDR2 YFSETQ. This CDR3 comprises 15 residues. The CDR3 protein is CASSSQGNSGNTIYF. In DNA form, the CDR3 reads TGCGCCAGCAGCTCCCAGGGGAACTCTGGAAACACCATATATTTT.

This clone was seen only once. CDR3 bases: TGTGCCAGCAGCTGGAGCGGGGGCCCCCAAGAGACCCAGTACTTC. Encoded protein: CASSWSGGPQETQYF. This chain uses TRBV11-1 with TRBJ2-5, with 8 bases identical to TRBD2. This CDR3 spans 15 amino acids. Germline V lookup: CDR1 SGHAT, CDR2 FQDESV (reference sequence). Trimming at V came to 4 bases and at J to 1 base, leaving 5 bases not matched to a gene.

This chain links TRBV10-1 with TRBJ1-1, with D possibly TRBD1 on 5 matching bases. The CDR3 loop spans 13 amino acids. Germline CDR1 reads WNHNN; CDR2 reads SYGVQD (reference sequence). Deletions cut 3 bases from V and 12 bases from J, with 17 bases between. CDR3 amino acids: CASSDPQKGRTFF. CDR3 sequence (DNA): TGCGCCAGCAGTGACCCTCAGAAGGGGAGGACTTTCTTT.

V and J are TRBV18 and TRBJ2-7; 8 bases fit TRBD2. This CDR3 region has 14 residues. Losses at the gene ends were 2 bases for V and 3 bases for J; bases not matched to a gene: 3. In germline, CDR1 is KGHSH, CDR2 LQKENI. The CDR3 sequence is CASSPMGLGYEQYF. For the CDR3, the DNA is TGTGCCAGCTCACCAATGGGACTAGGCTACGAGCAGTACTTC.

This clone was seen once. The V call is TRBV5-1, the J call TRBJ2-3, with 9 bases matching TRBD1. The V gene end was trimmed by 0 bases and the J gene end by 5 bases; junction bases not matched to a gene: 7. CDR3 length: 16 residues. Looked up from germline, CDR1 is SGHRS and CDR2 is YFSETQ. The CDR3 DNA is TGCGCCAGCAGCTTGGCGGGACAGGGACCGAGAGATACGCAGTATTTT. Protein product: CASSLAGQGPRDTQYF.

The chain employs TRBV30 and TRBJ2-5, with 11 bases matching TRBD1. CDR1 is GTSNPN and CDR2 is SVGIG in the germline V gene (reference sequence). Trimming at V came to 0 bases and at J to 4 bases, leaving 4 bases not matched to a gene. The CDR3 length is 15 residues. This CDR3 is CAWSVGQGARETQYF. CDR3 bases: TGTGCCTGGAGTGTAGGACAGGGGGCCCGAGAGACCCAGTACTTC.

The chain links TRBV5-1 to TRBJ1-1; 8 nucleotides align to TRBD1. Germline CDR1 reads SGHRS; CDR2 reads YFSETQ. V gave up 4 bases and J gave up 4 bases; unmatched junction bases: 9. This CDR3 has 15 amino acids. The CDR3 bases are TGCGCCAGCAGCCCTGATGGACAGGGTGGCACTGAAGCTTTCTTT. It specifies CASSPDGQGGTEAFF.

This chain joins TRBV18 and TRBJ2-3; D perhaps matches TRBD2 (7 bases). The length of the CDR3 is 17 residues. V was pared by 2 bases and J by 4 bases, with 19 bases between. Germline V gives CDR1 KGHSH, CDR2 LQKENI. The CDR3 coding sequence is TGTGCCAGCTCACCATGGTCGGGCGGGGGCCCGGCAGATACGCAGTATTTT. This gives the protein CASSPWSGGGPADTQYF.

V and J are TRBV19 and TRBJ1-3; D remains ambiguous. In germline, CDR1 is LNHDA, CDR2 SQIVND (reference sequence). Trimming shortened V by 3 bases and J by 0 bases, and 9 bases separated the two germline ends. This CDR3 region has 15 residues. CDR3 nucleotides: TGTGCCAGTAGTATCTCGAGGAGCTCTGGAAACACCATATATTTT. Translated: CASSISRSSGNTIYF.

V is TRBV5-4 and J is TRBJ2-2, with 8 nucleotides matching TRBD2. The trim removed 6 bases at V and 1 base at J, leaving 5 bases unmatched. CDR3 length: 15 amino acids. Germline V gene lookup returns CDR1 SGHNT and CDR2 YYREEE (reference sequence). The CDR3 here is CASTFAGGNTGELFF. For the CDR3, the DNA is TGTGCCAGCACTTTTGCGGGGGGGAACACCGGGGAGCTGTTTTTT.

This chain connects TRBV24-1 to TRBJ2-2; 8 bases fit TRBD1. CDR3 size: 19 residues. Per germline, CDR1 KGHDR and CDR2 SFDVKD. Trimming at V came to 4 bases and at J to 6 bases, leaving 18 bases not matched to a gene. CDR3 residues: CATSDARGRGGPPAGELFF. The CDR3 region has the DNA TGTGCCACCAGTGACGCCAGGGGGCGCGGAGGTCCACCCGCCGGGGAGCTGTTTTTT.

V and J are TRBV18 and TRBJ2-1, with 9 nucleotides matching TRBD1. In germline, CDR1 is KGHSH, CDR2 LQKENI. This CDR3 has 16 amino acids. Trimming at V came to 0 bases and at J to 6 bases, leaving 6 bases not matched to a gene. CDR3 amino acids: CASSPPMGQGSNEQFF. The CDR3 coding sequence is TGTGCCAGCTCACCACCCATGGGACAGGGTTCCAATGAGCAGTTCTTC. The full variable domain, in which reference TRBV18 and TRBJ2-1 provide the parts outside the CDR3, is NAGVMQNPRHLVRRRGQEARLRCSPMKGHSHVYWYRQLPEEGLKFMVYLQKENIIDESGMPKERFSAEFPKEGPSILRIQQVVRGDSAAYFCASSPPMGQGSNEQFFGPGTRLTVL.

The chain combines TRBV5-5 with TRBJ1-3; TRBD1 matches 7 bases. CDR3 length: 17 amino acids. CDR1 and CDR2 from the germline V gene are SGHKS and YYEKEE (reference sequence). After removal of 4 bases from V and 0 bases from J, the junction contained 10 bases not matched to a gene. The CDR3 DNA reads TGTGCCAGCAGCAGGGACAGAAGACTGTCCTCTGGAAACACCATATATTTT. Its translation is CASSRDRRLSSGNTIYF.

The genes are TRBV5-1 and TRBJ2-2; 7 nucleotides line up with TRBD1. The V segment lost 0 bases and the J segment 9 bases; nucleotides outside the gene matches: 14. There are 17 residues in the CDR3. The germline V gene has CDR1 SGHRS and CDR2 YFSETQ. This CDR3 is CASSLDRGVERIRELFF. CDR3 in DNA: TGCGCCAGCAGCTTGGACAGGGGAGTTGAAAGAATCAGGGAGCTGTTTTTT.

The chain carries TRBV11-3 and TRBJ2-5; 7 bases align to TRBD1. CDR3 size: 13 residues. The J segment lost 4 bases and the V segment lost 4 bases, leaving 3 bases of the junction unmatched. Germline loops: CDR1 SGHNT, CDR2 YENEEA. The CDR3, as DNA: TGTGCCAGCAGCTCTTACAGGGGAGAGACCCAGTACTTC. It translates to CASSSYRGETQYF.